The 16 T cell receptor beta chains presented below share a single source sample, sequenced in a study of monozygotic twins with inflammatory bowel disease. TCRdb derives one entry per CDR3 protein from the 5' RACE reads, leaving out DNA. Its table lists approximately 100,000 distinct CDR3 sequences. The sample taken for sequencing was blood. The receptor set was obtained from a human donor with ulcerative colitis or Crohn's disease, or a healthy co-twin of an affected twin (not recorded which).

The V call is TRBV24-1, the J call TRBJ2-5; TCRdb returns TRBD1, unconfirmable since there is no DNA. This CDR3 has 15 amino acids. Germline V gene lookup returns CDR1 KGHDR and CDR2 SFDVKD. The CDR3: CATSDTRDREETQYF.

CDR3 protein: CSARFPFESPDSYEQYF. The chain combines TRBV20-1 with TRBJ2-7; the D gene TCRdb calls, TRBD1, cannot be checked with no DNA. Germline V CDR1 and CDR2: DFQATT, SNEGSKA (reference sequence). The CDR3 runs 17 residues.

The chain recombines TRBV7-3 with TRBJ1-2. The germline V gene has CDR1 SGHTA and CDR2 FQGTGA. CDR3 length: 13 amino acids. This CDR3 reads CASSLSPNYGYTF.

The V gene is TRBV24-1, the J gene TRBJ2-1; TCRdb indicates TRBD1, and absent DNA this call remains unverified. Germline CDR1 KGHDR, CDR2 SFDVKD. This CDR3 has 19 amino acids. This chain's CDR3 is CATSARGGRNPLNYNEQFF.

CDR3 amino acids: CASSRRNNYNEQFF. The chain recombines TRBV9 with TRBJ2-1. Germline-derived CDR1 and CDR2 are SGDLS and YYNGEE. The CDR3 spans 14 residues.

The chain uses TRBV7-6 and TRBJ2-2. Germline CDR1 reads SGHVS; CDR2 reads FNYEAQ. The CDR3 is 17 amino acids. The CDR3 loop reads CASSLDDCKKGTGELFF. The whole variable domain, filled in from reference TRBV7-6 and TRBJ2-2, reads GAGVSQSPRYKVTKRGQDVALRCDPISGHVSLYWYRQALGQGPEFLTYFNYEAQQDKSGLPNDRFSAERPEGSISTLTIQRTEQRDSAMYRCASSLDDCKKGTGELFFGEGSRLTVL.

This CDR3 reads CSARGGQTDRGTDTQYF. V gene TRBV20-1 combines with J gene TRBJ2-3; TCRdb selects TRBD1, and the lack of DNA leaves this call unchecked. CDR3 length: 17 amino acids. Germline lookup yields CDR1 DFQATT and CDR2 SNEGSKA (reference sequence).

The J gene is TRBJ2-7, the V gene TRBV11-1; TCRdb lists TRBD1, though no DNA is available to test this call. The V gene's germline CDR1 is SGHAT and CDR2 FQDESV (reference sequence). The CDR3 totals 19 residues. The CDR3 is CASSLGLRGSRGGGYEQYF.

The CDR3: CASSGVWAGDYNEQFF. The rearrangement links TRBV2 to TRBJ2-1; TCRdb names TRBD1, which stays unverified in the absence of DNA. The germline gives CDR1 SNHLY, CDR2 FYNNEI. CDR3 length equals 16 residues.

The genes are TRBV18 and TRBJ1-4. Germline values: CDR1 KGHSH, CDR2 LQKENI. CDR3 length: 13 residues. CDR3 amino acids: CASSPQGTEKLFF. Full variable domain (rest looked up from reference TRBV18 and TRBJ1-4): NAGVMQNPRHLVRRRGQEARLRCSPMKGHSHVYWYRQLPEEGLKFMVYLQKENIIDESGMPKERFSAEFPKEGPSILRIQQVVRGDSAAYFCASSPQGTEKLFFGSGTQLSVL.

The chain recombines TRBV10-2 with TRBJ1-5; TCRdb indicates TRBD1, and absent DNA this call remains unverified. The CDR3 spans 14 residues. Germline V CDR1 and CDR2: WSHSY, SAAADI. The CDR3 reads CASRFGGSNQPQHF.

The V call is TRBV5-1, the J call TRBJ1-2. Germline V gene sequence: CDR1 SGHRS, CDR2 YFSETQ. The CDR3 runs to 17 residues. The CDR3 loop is CASSLDVSEGPYYGYTF.

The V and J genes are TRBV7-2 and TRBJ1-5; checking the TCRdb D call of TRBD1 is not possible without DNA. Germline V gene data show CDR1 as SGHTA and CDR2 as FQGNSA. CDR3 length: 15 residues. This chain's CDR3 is CASSLHRQEDQPQHF.

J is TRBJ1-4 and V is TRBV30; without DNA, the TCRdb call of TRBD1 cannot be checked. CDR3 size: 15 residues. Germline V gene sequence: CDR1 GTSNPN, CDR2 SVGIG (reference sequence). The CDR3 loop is CAWSGPGGAREKLFF.

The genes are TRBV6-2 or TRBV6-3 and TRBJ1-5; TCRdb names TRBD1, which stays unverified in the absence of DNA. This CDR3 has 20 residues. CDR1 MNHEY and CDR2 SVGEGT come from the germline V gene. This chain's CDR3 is CASSFQAAGHPLGVNQPQHF.

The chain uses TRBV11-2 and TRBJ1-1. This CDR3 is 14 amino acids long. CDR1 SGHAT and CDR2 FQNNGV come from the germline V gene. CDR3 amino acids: CASSSGSMNTEAFF. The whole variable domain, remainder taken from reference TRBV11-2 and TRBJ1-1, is EAGVAQSPRYKIIEKRQSVAFWCNPISGHATLYWYQQILGQGPKLLIQFQNNGVVDDSQLPKDRFSAERLKGVDSTLKIQPAKLEDSAVYLCASSSGSMNTEAFFGQGTRLTVV.